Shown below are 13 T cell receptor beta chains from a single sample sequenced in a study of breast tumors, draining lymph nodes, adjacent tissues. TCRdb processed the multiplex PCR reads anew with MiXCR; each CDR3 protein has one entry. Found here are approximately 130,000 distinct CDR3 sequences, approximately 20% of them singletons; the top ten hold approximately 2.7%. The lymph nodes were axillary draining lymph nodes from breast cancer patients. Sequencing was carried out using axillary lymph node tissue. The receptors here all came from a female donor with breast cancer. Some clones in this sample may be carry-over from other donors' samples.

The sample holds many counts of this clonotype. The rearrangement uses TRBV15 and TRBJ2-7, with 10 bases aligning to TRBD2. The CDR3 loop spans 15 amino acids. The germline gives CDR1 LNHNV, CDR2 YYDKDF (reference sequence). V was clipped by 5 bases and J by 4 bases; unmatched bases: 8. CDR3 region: CATSLSSGRRYEQYF. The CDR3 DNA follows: TGTGCCACCAGCTTGAGTAGCGGGAGGAGGTACGAGCAGTACTTC.

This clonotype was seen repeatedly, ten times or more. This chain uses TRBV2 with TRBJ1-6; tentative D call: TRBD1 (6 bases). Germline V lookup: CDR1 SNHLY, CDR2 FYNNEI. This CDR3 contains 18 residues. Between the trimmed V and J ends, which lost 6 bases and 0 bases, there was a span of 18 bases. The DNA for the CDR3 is TGTGCCAGCAGGATGACTAAACAGGGCTCCTCCTATAATTCACCCCTCCACTTT. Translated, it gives CASRMTKQGSSYNSPLHF.

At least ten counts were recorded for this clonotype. The CDR3 sequence: CASSPRGLVPLEQYF. DNA for the CDR3: TGTGCCAGCAGCCCTAGAGGACTAGTACCTCTGGAGCAGTACTTC. The chain employs TRBV11-2 and TRBJ2-7, with TRBD2 matching 7 bases. Germline CDR1 SGHAT, CDR2 FQNNGV. J lost 7 bases, V lost 5 bases, and 14 bases had no gene match. This CDR3 region has 15 residues.

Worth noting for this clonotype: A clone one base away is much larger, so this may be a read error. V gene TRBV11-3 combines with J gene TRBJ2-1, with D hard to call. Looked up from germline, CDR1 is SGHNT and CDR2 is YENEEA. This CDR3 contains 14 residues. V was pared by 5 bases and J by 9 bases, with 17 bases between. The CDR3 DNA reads TGTGCCAGCAGCCCTAGACTCGACCCGGGTGAGCAGTTCTTC. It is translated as CASSPRLDPGEQFF.

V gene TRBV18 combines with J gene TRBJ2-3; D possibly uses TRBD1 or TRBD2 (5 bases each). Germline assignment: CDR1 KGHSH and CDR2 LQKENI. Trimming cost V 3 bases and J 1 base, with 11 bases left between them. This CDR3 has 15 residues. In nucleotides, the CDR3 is TGTGCCAGCTCACCTCTCGGGGCCCGCACAGATACGCAGTATTTT. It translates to CASSPLGARTDTQYF.

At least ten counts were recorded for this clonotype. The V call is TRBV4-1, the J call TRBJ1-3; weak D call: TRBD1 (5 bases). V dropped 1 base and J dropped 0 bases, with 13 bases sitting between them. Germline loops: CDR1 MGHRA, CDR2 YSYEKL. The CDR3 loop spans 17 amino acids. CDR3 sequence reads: CASSQGQGLSSGNTIYF. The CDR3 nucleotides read TGCGCCAGCAGCCAAGGGCAGGGACTAAGCTCTGGAAACACCATATATTTT.

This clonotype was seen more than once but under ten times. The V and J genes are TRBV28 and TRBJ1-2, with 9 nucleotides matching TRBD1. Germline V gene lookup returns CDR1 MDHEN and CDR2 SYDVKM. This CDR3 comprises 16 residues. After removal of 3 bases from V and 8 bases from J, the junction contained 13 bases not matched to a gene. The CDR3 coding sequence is TGTGCCAGCAGTTTGCTACTACCGGGACAGGGAGACGGCTACACCTTC. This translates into CASSLLLPGQGDGYTF.

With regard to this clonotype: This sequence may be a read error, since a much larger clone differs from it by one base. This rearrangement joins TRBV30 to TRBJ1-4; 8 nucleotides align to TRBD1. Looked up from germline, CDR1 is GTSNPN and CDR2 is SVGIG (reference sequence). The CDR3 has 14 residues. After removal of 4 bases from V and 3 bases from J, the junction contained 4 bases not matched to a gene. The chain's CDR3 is CAWTRGPANEKLFF. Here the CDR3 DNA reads TGTGCCTGGACCAGGGGGCCGGCTAATGAAAAACTGTTTTTT.

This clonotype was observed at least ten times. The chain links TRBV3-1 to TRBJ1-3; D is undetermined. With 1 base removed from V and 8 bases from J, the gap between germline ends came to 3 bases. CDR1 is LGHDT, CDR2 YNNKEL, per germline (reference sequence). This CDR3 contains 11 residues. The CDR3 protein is CASSQGDTIYF. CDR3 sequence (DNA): TGTGCCAGCAGCCAAGGAGACACCATATATTTT.

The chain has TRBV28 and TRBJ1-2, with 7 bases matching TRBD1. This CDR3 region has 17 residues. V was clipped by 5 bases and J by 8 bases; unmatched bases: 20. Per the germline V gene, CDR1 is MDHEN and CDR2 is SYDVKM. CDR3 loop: CASSGDSAGGFVGGYTF. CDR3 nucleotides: TGTGCCAGCAGTGGGGACAGTGCGGGCGGGTTTGTTGGGGGCTACACCTTC.

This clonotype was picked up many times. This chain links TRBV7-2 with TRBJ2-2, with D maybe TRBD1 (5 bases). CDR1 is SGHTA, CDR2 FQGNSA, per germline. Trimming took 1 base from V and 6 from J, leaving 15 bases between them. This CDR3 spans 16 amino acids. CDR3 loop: CASSLVDGRVPGELFF. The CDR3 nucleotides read TGTGCCAGCAGCTTAGTTGATGGCAGGGTCCCCGGGGAGCTGTTTTTT.

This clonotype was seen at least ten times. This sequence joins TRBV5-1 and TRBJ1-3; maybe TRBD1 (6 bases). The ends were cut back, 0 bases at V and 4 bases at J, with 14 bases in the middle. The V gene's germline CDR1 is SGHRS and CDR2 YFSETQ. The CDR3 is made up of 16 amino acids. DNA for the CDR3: TGCGCCAGCAGCTTGGGGCCCGGGGGGACAGGAAACACCATATATTTT. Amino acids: CASSLGPGGTGNTIYF.

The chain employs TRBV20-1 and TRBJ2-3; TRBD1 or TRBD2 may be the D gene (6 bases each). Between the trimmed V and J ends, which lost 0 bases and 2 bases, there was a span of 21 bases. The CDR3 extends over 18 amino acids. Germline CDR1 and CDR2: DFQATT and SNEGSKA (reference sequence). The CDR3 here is CSARDPRGGGSITDTQYF. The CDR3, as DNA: TGCAGTGCTAGAGATCCCAGAGGAGGGGGGAGTATCACAGATACGCAGTATTTT.